The 5 T cell receptor beta chains below were found in one sample sequenced in a study of blood T cell repertoires in COVID-19 (dated by TCRdb to the early 2020s). To prepare the library, the immunoSEQ multiplex PCR assay was applied. The table was pulled from immuneACCESS by TCRdb, which kept in-frame rearrangements only. Such tables lose some clones; where checked, under half of the loss comes from unresolved V genes, and the rest has no known cause. The sample data list around 200,000 clones, and roughly nine tenths of these were observed just once. About 2.2% of the sample goes to the ten largest clones. The sequenced sample consisted of peripheral blood. These receptors were taken from a woman in her forties or fifties with acute or convalescent COVID-19.

The chain uses TRBV9 and TRBJ1-2; D gene ambiguous. The germline V and J ends were trimmed by 2 bases and 4 bases, with 9 bases remaining between them. Germline CDR1 SGDLS, CDR2 YYNGEE. This CDR3 is 13 amino acids long. CDR3: CASSVSASYGYTF. The CDR3 DNA reads as TGTGCCAGCAGCGTTTCTGCGTCCTATGGCTACACCTTC.

This chain connects TRBV3-1 (or the pseudogene TRBV3-2) to TRBJ2-5; maybe TRBD1 (5 bases). Trimming took 2 bases from V and 0 from J, leaving 7 bases between them. CDR1 is LGHDT, CDR2 YNNKEL, per germline (reference sequence). This CDR3 spans 14 amino acids. The CDR3 sequence: CASSQFRDQETQYF. The CDR3 DNA follows: TGTGCCAGCAGCCAATTCAGGGACCAAGAGACCCAGTACTTC.

This rearrangement joins TRBV9 to TRBJ2-1; no clear D gene. The CDR3 sequence is 13 residues long. V shed 0 bases and J shed 8 bases, with 9 bases lying between them. CDR1 and CDR2 from the germline V gene are SGDLS and YYNGEE. The CDR3 region has the DNA TGTGCCAGCAGCGTAGTGAGCCTGGATGAGCAGTTCTTC. This gives the protein CASSVVSLDEQFF.

Note on this clone: Mismatch with germline at one junction end may stem from a read error. The chain employs TRBV6-1 and TRBJ1-6; 8 bases align to TRBD1. The CDR3 consists of 14 residues. Germline assignment: CDR1 MNHNS and CDR2 SASEGT. In DNA, the CDR3 is TGTGCCAGCAGGGAAGGACAGGGAGGTTCACCCCTCCACTTT. This encodes CASREGQGGSPLHF.

The J gene is TRBJ1-2, the V gene TRBV28, with TRBD1 as a possible D gene (5 bases). The CDR3 has 14 residues. Trimming took off 4 bases at V and 2 bases at J, with 11 bases between the two ends. Looked up from germline, CDR1 is MDHEN and CDR2 is SYDVKM. The chain's CDR3 is CASSSPDRNYGYTF. The DNA of the CDR3 is TGTGCCAGCAGTTCCCCCGACAGAAACTATGGCTACACCTTC.